These 9 T cell receptor beta chains came from one sample sequenced in a study of T cells expressing NK-cell markers (dated by TCRdb to 2018 to 2020). The library relied on 5' RACE. The run used an Illumina HiSeq 2000. The reads underwent TCRdb reprocessing, giving one record for each CDR3 protein sequence and no DNA. In this sample's table one finds some 120,000 distinct CDR3 sequences. In total, the top ten clones hold about 18% of the sample. Sequencing was carried out using blood T cells: a sorted CD56 or NKG2C T cell subset, CD4+ or CD8+ T cells, or bulk PBMC T cells (not recorded which). The source is a woman aged 18 to 75 in good health.

The CDR3 reads CSVVVELAGAGELFF. V usage is TRBV29-1 and J usage is TRBJ2-2; the TCRdb D gene call, TRBD2, has no DNA to confirm it. Germline V CDR1 and CDR2: SQVTM, ANQGSEA. This CDR3 is 15 amino acids long.

The chain recombines TRBV4-1 with TRBJ1-4; TCRdb's D call of TRBD1 is untestable without DNA. Germline CDR1 reads MGHRA; CDR2 reads YSYEKL. The CDR3 runs 17 residues. CDR3 protein: CASSQERFGGEGEKLFF.

The rearrangement uses TRBV4-1 and TRBJ1-5; the TCRdb call, TRBD1, lacks DNA for checking. The V gene's germline CDR1 is MGHRA and CDR2 YSYEKL. This CDR3 contains 16 residues. The CDR3: CASSPQGHPSNQPQHF.

This chain connects TRBV5-6 to TRBJ2-7. Germline V gene data show CDR1 as SGHDT and CDR2 as YYEEEE. The length of the CDR3 is 12 residues. This chain's CDR3 is CASQAYGDEQYF.

This chain uses TRBV28 with TRBJ1-1. CDR1 and CDR2 (germline): MDHEN, SYDVKM. The CDR3 covers 15 residues. Here the CDR3 reads CASSLNPDMNTEAFF.

The chain uses TRBV7-8 and TRBJ2-5; TCRdb's D call of TRBD1 is untestable without DNA. The germline V gene encodes CDR1 SGHVS and CDR2 FQNEAQ. This CDR3 region has 18 residues. CDR3: CASSETPTGTTQIETQYF.

The V call is TRBV11-2, the J call TRBJ2-3; TCRdb returns TRBD2, unconfirmable since there is no DNA. Germline-derived CDR1 and CDR2 are SGHAT and FQNNGV. The CDR3 totals 17 residues. This chain's CDR3 is CASSFFRGLALRDTQYF.

The chain uses TRBV20-1 and TRBJ2-7; TCRdb's D gene call, TRBD2, goes unchecked for lack of DNA. CDR1 and CDR2 (germline): DFQATT, SNEGSKA (reference sequence). The CDR3 totals 15 residues. CDR3: CSARPGTSGSYEQYF.

This chain links TRBV19 with TRBJ2-1; as DNA is missing, the TRBD2 call by TCRdb cannot be tested. Germline lookup yields CDR1 LNHDA and CDR2 SQIVND (reference sequence). The CDR3 length is 14 residues. CDR3 loop: CASRTSGGANEQFF.